These 20 T cell receptor beta chains were sequenced from one sample in a study of identical twins. In TCRdb, the 5' RACE reads were re-called with MiXCR into one record per CDR3 protein. The table lists some 270,000 distinct CDR3 sequences, approximately 8.6% of them singletons. This sample also belongs to another study, concerning yellow fever vaccine responses in identical twins.

The specimen was CD8+ T cells sorted from blood. The source is a woman in her late teens or twenties in good health.

This clonotype was found many times. The rearrangement joins TRBV9 to TRBJ2-7; 7 bases are shared with TRBD2. Trimming at V came to 4 bases and at J to 4 bases, leaving 8 bases not matched to a gene. From germline, CDR1 is SGDLS and CDR2 YYNGEE. The length of the CDR3 is 14 residues. CDR3 in amino acids: CASSLRDYPYEQYF. CDR3 DNA sequence: TGTGCCAGCAGCCTCCGGGACTATCCATACGAGCAGTACTTC.

The chain uses TRBV6-5 and TRBJ2-7; 11 nucleotides line up with TRBD1. The CDR3 is 18 amino acids. Trimming removed 3 bases from V and 3 bases from J; junction bases left unmatched: 13. Per germline, CDR1 MNHEY and CDR2 SVGAGI. The CDR3, as DNA: TGTGCCAGCAGTTATTTTCAAATAGGGACAGGGGGAATCTACGAGCAGTACTTC. Encoded protein: CASSYFQIGTGGIYEQYF.

This clonotype was counted only a few times. CDR3 nucleotides: TGTGCCAGCAGCTTACTTCTGCGGGAGGGCCCCTACAATGAGCAGTTCTTC. Translation: CASSLLLREGPYNEQFF. J is TRBJ2-1 and V is TRBV7-9, with 9 bases fitting TRBD2. CDR1 is SEHNR, CDR2 FQNEAQ, per germline (reference sequence). The length of the CDR3 is 17 residues. The V and J ends lost 2 bases and 2 bases, in that order; junction bases with no gene match: 7.

A few counts support this clonotype. The chain combines TRBV4-3 with TRBJ2-3, with TRBD2 identical over 11 bases. The ends lost 0 bases at V and 6 bases at J; junction bases unmatched: 8. The CDR3 consists of 17 residues. Germline CDR1 and CDR2: LGHNA and YSLEER. The CDR3 bases are TGCGCCAGCAGCCAAGACCCCGGGACTAGCGGTGCGGATACGCAGTATTTT. This codes for CASSQDPGTSGADTQYF.

This clonotype was counted only a few times. V usage is TRBV6-2 or TRBV6-3 and J usage is TRBJ2-2; 9 bases align to TRBD2. The CDR3 extends over 15 amino acids. Trimming at V came to 8 bases and at J to 5 bases, leaving 9 bases not matched to a gene. Germline CDR1 reads MNHEY; CDR2 reads SVGEGT. For the CDR3, the DNA is TGTGCCAGCCAGATTAGCGGGAGCGGAACCGGGGAGCTGTTTTTT. Protein sequence: CASQISGSGTGELFF.

This chain joins TRBV27 and TRBJ2-1, with 13 nucleotides matching TRBD2. Germline CDR1 reads MNHEY; CDR2 reads SMNVEV (reference sequence). This CDR3 comprises 18 residues. Trimming at V came to 3 bases and at J to 2 bases, leaving 7 bases not matched to a gene. The CDR3 reads CASSFLRLAGGPYNEQFF. CDR3 nucleotides: TGTGCCAGCAGTTTTCTCCGACTAGCGGGGGGCCCCTACAATGAGCAGTTCTTC.

This clonotype was recorded at least ten times. This chain connects TRBV7-2 to TRBJ2-4; D remains unclear. Trimming removed 4 bases at V and 3 bases at J, with 16 bases between. The CDR3 is 16 residues long. Germline V gene data show CDR1 as SGHTA and CDR2 as FQGNSA. The CDR3 is CASSYLGFKDKNIQYF. The CDR3 nucleotides read TGTGCCAGCAGCTACCTAGGATTTAAAGACAAAAACATTCAGTACTTC.

This clonotype has more than one count but fewer than ten. The chain carries TRBV4-2 and TRBJ2-1; D is perhaps TRBD1 (6 bases). CDR3 length: 16 residues. The germline CDR1 and CDR2 sequences are LGHNA and YNFKEQ. Trimming stripped 0 bases from V and 3 bases from J, with 12 bases between. CDR3 DNA: TGTGCCAGCAGCCAAGATTCGGACAGCTTCTACAATGAGCAGTTCTTC. The encoded protein is CASSQDSDSFYNEQFF.

The genes are TRBV20-1 and TRBJ2-7; TRBD2 is a possible D gene (5 bases). Germline assignment: CDR1 DFQATT and CDR2 SNEGSKA (reference sequence). Between the trimmed V and J ends, which lost 5 bases and 0 bases, there was a span of 14 bases. The CDR3 is 14 amino acids. The CDR3 coding sequence is TGCAGTGCTGGGAGCGGAGTCCCCTCCTACGAGCAGTACTTC. It yields the protein CSAGSGVPSYEQYF.

This clonotype was detected many times. CDR3 residues: CASTDRGTYEQYF. CDR3 coding DNA: TGTGCCAGTACGGACAGGGGGACCTACGAGCAGTACTTC. The chain links TRBV3-1 to TRBJ2-7; 10 nucleotides align to TRBD1. Per germline, CDR1 LGHDT and CDR2 YNNKEL (reference sequence). V lost 9 bases to trimming and J lost 2 bases; unmatched junction nucleotides: 4. The CDR3 spans 13 residues.

This clonotype was observed many times. The chain recombines TRBV12-3 or TRBV12-4 with TRBJ2-3, with TRBD2 matching over 7 bases. The CDR3 totals 16 residues. V shed 7 bases, J shed 5 bases, and the junction held 15 bases outside the gene matches. The DNA for the CDR3 is TGTGCCAGCACCCCATGGGGCAGCGGGGAGATAGATACGCAGTATTTT. It is translated as CASTPWGSGEIDTQYF.

This clonotype has ten or more counts. The CDR3 region has the DNA TGTGCCAGCAGCTTAGCGCCTGAAGCTTTCTTT. This translates into CASSLAPEAFF. This sequence joins TRBV7-9 and TRBJ1-1; D remains unclear. CDR3 size: 11 residues. Germline lookup yields CDR1 SEHNR and CDR2 FQNEAQ (reference sequence). Trimming removed 0 bases from V and 6 bases from J, with 2 bases in between.

This clonotype was seen repeatedly, ten times or more. The chain carries TRBV7-9 and TRBJ2-7; TRBD1 matches at 7 bases. CDR3 size: 15 residues. The germline gives CDR1 SEHNR, CDR2 FQNEAQ (reference sequence). J was trimmed by 3 bases and V by 4 bases; bases with no gene match: 9. In DNA, the CDR3 is TGTGCCAGCAGCTCCTCGACAGGGAACTACTACGAGCAGTACTTC. It specifies CASSSSTGNYYEQYF.

This clonotype was seen only a few times. The chain is built from TRBV6-1 and TRBJ1-1; D is undetermined. The CDR3 runs to 16 residues. The V and J ends lost 1 base and 1 base respectively, with 13 bases between them. Per the germline V gene, CDR1 is MNHNS and CDR2 is SASEGT. The chain's CDR3 is CASSEEVRPGNTEAFF. CDR3 bases: TGTGCCAGCAGTGAAGAGGTCCGCCCGGGGAACACTGAAGCTTTCTTT.

This clonotype appeared many times. The chain uses TRBV5-1 and TRBJ2-3; 13 bases fit TRBD2. The length of the CDR3 is 16 residues. Germline loops: CDR1 SGHRS, CDR2 YFSETQ. Trimming cost V 3 bases and J 2 bases; bases outside gene matches: 3. This CDR3 is CASSSTSGGFTDTQYF. As DNA, the CDR3 is TGCGCCAGCAGCTCGACTAGCGGGGGGTTCACAGATACGCAGTATTTT.

This clonotype showed up many times. This chain joins TRBV3-1 and TRBJ1-1; D is unresolved. V lost 5 bases and J lost 7, with 11 bases in between. Germline V gene sequence: CDR1 LGHDT, CDR2 YNNKEL (reference sequence). The CDR3 is 12 residues long. CDR3 sequence (DNA): TGTGCCAGCAGCTTCTCAGGTGGTGAAGCTTTCTTT. Amino acids: CASSFSGGEAFF.

This clonotype was counted ten times or more. The chain carries TRBV20-1 and TRBJ2-7, with D possibly TRBD2 on 5 matching bases. CDR1 DFQATT and CDR2 SNEGSKA come from the germline V gene (reference sequence). V shed 5 bases and J shed 6 bases, with 11 bases lying between them. The CDR3 loop spans 11 amino acids. This CDR3 is CSAPAGLEQYF. The CDR3 region has the DNA TGCAGTGCTCCCGCGGGTCTCGAGCAGTACTTC.

This clonotype was counted many times. This rearrangement joins TRBV29-1 to TRBJ2-1; TRBD1 matches at 7 bases. The ends lost 4 bases at V and 3 bases at J; junction bases unmatched: 3. CDR1 SQVTM and CDR2 ANQGSEA come from the germline V gene. This CDR3 spans 13 amino acids. The CDR3 nucleotides read TGCAGCGTTGGCGACAGGGTCTACAATGAGCAGTTCTTC. Its protein product is CSVGDRVYNEQFF.

The chain uses TRBV6-5 and TRBJ2-1; 10 positions agree with TRBD2. This CDR3 is 19 amino acids long. Trimming at V came to 0 bases and at J to 2 bases, leaving 10 bases not matched to a gene. In germline, CDR1 is MNHEY, CDR2 SVGAGI. The CDR3 sequence is CASSYSRLAGELAYNEQFF. In DNA form, the CDR3 reads TGTGCCAGCAGTTACTCGAGGCTAGCGGGAGAGTTGGCCTACAATGAGCAGTTCTTC.

Of note for this clonotype: A much larger clone is a single base away; this may be a read error. This sequence joins TRBV27 and TRBJ2-3; tentative D call: TRBD1 (6 bases). Germline CDR1 reads MNHEY; CDR2 reads SMNVEV (reference sequence). The CDR3 runs 13 residues. In DNA form, the CDR3 reads TGTGCCAGCAGTACAGGGCTCGGGGATACGCACTATTTT. It specifies CASSTGLGDTHYF.